This T cell receptor beta chain originates from a study of blood T cell repertoires in COVID-19. This CDR3 has 15 residues. The germline V gene has CDR1 MNHNS and CDR2 SASEGT. Trimming left V 3 bases short and J 3 bases short, with 12 bases between. In the original workflow: For nucleated cells, counts were estimated from reference gene primer amplification. Produced via immunoSEQ multiplex PCR; TCRdb's table is partial and in-frame only. The DNA gave D and trimming, while V, J and clone size come from that table. The data contain about 250,000 clones, around 85% of them singletons. The TCR was taken from a woman aged 55-75 years with active or convalescent COVID-19. The chain employs TRBV6-1 and TRBJ2-1; no clear D. Sequencing input: peripheral blood. The CDR3 nucleotides read TGTGCCAGCAGTGAGGGCGCACAGATCTACAATGAGCAGTTCTTC. It specifies CASSEGAQIYNEQFF.